A selection of T cell receptor beta chains follows, all from one sample in a study of T-cell memory formation after mild COVID-19. TCRdb re-called the 5' RACE reads with MiXCR, one entry per CDR3 protein. Of fewer than 350,000 distinct CDR3 sequences listed, over 7% were seen once; the top ten hold 20% to 25%. Sequenced: PBMCs or a T cell subset sorted from them (not recorded which). The receptors were gathered from a man younger than 35 who had mild COVID-19 (a few samples of this study predate the infection). Cell type and time point are not known. Both conserved end residues are part of each CDR3. A D gene is named only where the DNA matches it firmly. Size values are once, few and many counts, or a class for expanded clones, and some rows have none.

TRBV27	few	NA	TRBJ1-1	CASSLGPFPMMNTEAFF	TGTGCCAGCAGTTTAGGCCCTTTCCCGATGATGAACACTGAAGCTTTCTTT
TRBV7-2	NA	NA	TRBJ1-6	CASSFNNSPLHF	TGTGCCAGCTCCTTTAATAATTCACCCCTCCACTTT
TRBV28	NA	TRBD1	TRBJ1-3	CASSDRVFSGNTIYF	TGTGCCAGCAGTGACAGGGTTTTCTCTGGAAACACCATATATTTT
TRBV6-6	few	TRBD1	TRBJ2-5	CASSDRDRYQETQYF	TGTGCCAGCAGTGACCGGGACAGATACCAAGAGACCCAGTACTTC
TRBV3-1	many	TRBD2	TRBJ2-7	CASSSGLVVEQYF	TGTGCCAGCAGCTCCGGACTAGTAGTCGAGCAGTACTTC
TRBV12-3/TRBV12-4	many	NA	TRBJ2-7	CASSYDRSHEQYF	TGTGCCAGCAGTTACGACAGGTCTCACGAGCAGTACTTC
TRBV7-3	medium-sized	NA	TRBJ2-1	CASSATLGEQFF	TGTGCCAGCAGCGCCACCCTGGGCGAGCAGTTCTTC
TRBV7-2	few	NA	TRBJ1-1	CASSLERNYNTEAFF	TGTGCCAGCAGCTTAGAGAGAAATTACAACACTGAAGCTTTCTTT
TRBV4-1	few	NA	TRBJ2-5	CASSQDPGSETQYF	TGCGCCAGCAGCCAAGATCCAGGGAGCGAGACCCAGTACTTC
TRBV7-9	NA	NA	TRBJ1-2	CASSSQGSGYGYTF	TGTGCCAGCAGTTCGCAGGGAAGCGGCTATGGCTACACCTTC
TRBV7-2	many	TRBD1	TRBJ1-1	CASSRDRGSTEAFF	TGTGCCAGCAGTAGGGACAGGGGAAGCACTGAAGCTTTCTTT
TRBV4-3	NA	NA	TRBJ2-1	CASSRGLTTNEQFF	TGCGCCAGCAGCCGGGGCCTAACAACGAATGAGCAGTTCTTC
TRBV10-2	NA	TRBD1	TRBJ2-5	CASRDPGTAGETQYF	TGCGCCAGCAGGGATCCCGGGACAGCAGGAGAGACCCAGTACTTC
TRBV9	few	NA	TRBJ1-5	CASSDGGGQPQHF	TGTGCCAGCAGCGACGGGGGAGGTCAGCCCCAGCATTTT
TRBV12-3/TRBV12-4	NA	TRBD1	TRBJ2-2	CASSSGGAVSYTGELFF	TGTGCCAGCAGTTCAGGGGGCGCCGTCTCGTACACCGGGGAGCTGTTTTTT
TRBV12-3/TRBV12-4	NA	NA	TRBJ1-1	CASSFLGRGGTEAFF	TGTGCCAGCAGTTTCCTAGGCAGGGGCGGCACTGAAGCTTTCTTT
TRBV18	few	NA	TRBJ2-7	CASSPNRDEQYF	TGTGCCAGCTCACCTAACCGGGACGAGCAGTACTTC
TRBV5-6	many	NA	TRBJ2-5	CASSPKGAFGTQYF	TGTGCCAGCAGCCCGAAAGGGGCCTTTGGGACCCAGTACTTC
TRBV6-6	few	NA	TRBJ1-1	CASSYSYTEAFF	TGTGCCAGCAGTTACAGCTACACTGAAGCTTTCTTT
TRBV6-5	many	NA	TRBJ2-4	CASSPRSEDIQYF	TGTGCCAGCAGTCCGCGCAGTGAAGACATTCAGTACTTC
TRBV5-1	many	TRBD2	TRBJ2-5	CASSLGTSGGFRETQYF	TGCGCCAGCAGCCTCGGGACTAGCGGGGGGTTTCGCGAGACCCAGTACTTC
TRBV18	many	NA	TRBJ2-3	CASSPNFNTDTQYF	TGTGCCAGCTCACCAAACTTCAACACAGATACGCAGTATTTT
TRBV14	NA	NA	TRBJ2-2	CASTGGRELFF	TGTGCCAGCACCGGGGGCCGGGAGCTGTTTTTT
TRBV5-6	NA	NA	TRBJ2-2	CASSLASRANTGELFF	TGTGCCAGCAGCTTGGCCTCCAGGGCTAACACCGGGGAGCTGTTTTTT
TRBV4-3	few	TRBD2	TRBJ2-1	CASSQDLGGLAGGDEQFF	TGCGCCAGCAGCCAAGATCTTGGAGGCCTAGCGGGGGGGGATGAGCAGTTCTTC
TRBV2	NA	NA	TRBJ2-7	CASTPDNSYEQYF	TGTGCCAGCACCCCGGACAACTCCTACGAGCAGTACTTC
TRBV7-9	NA	NA	TRBJ1-2	CASSTGTTQLLYGYTF	TGTGCCAGCAGCACCGGGACAACTCAACTGCTTTATGGCTACACCTTC
TRBV20-1	few	TRBD1	TRBJ1-2	CSAPPGQGQGYTF	TGCAGTGCTCCCCCGGGACAGGGGCAGGGCTACACCTTC
TRBV12-3/TRBV12-4	few	NA	TRBJ2-4	CASSSRGSSGPNNIQYF	TGTGCCAGCAGTTCAAGGGGATCCTCAGGACCCAATAACATTCAGTACTTC
TRBV9	few	TRBD2	TRBJ2-1	CASTAPGGSYNEQFF	TGTGCCAGCACCGCCCCGGGGGGATCCTACAATGAGCAGTTCTTC
TRBV7-8	NA	TRBD2	TRBJ2-7	CASSPAGAGMAYEQYF	TGTGCCAGCAGCCCAGCGGGGGCGGGGATGGCGTACGAGCAGTACTTC
TRBV20-1	many	TRBD2	TRBJ2-3	CSAGLGPQYF	TGCAGTGCAGGACTAGGCCCGCAGTATTTT
TRBV7-3	once	TRBD1	TRBJ1-2	CASSFTGDHGYTF	TGTGCCAGCAGCTTTACAGGGGACCATGGCTACACCTTC
TRBV20-1	NA	TRBD2	TRBJ2-5	CSARQALAEETQYF	TGCAGTGCTAGGCAAGCACTAGCGGAAGAGACCCAGTACTTC
TRBV7-6	NA	NA	TRBJ2-7	CASSLGLGVDYEQYF	TGTGCCAGCAGCTTAGGATTAGGGGTGGACTACGAGCAGTACTTC
TRBV4-3	NA	TRBD2	TRBJ2-3	CASSQDQTSGGTLIYTDTQYF	TGCGCCAGCAGCCAAGATCAGACTAGCGGGGGGACCCTCATCTACACAGATACGCAGTATTTT
TRBV4-3	NA	NA	TRBJ2-1	CASSQAGVKQFF	TGCGCCAGCAGCCAAGCCGGGGTCAAACAGTTCTTC
TRBV7-2	many	NA	TRBJ1-2	CASSLKPPRVDYGYTF	TGTGCCAGCAGCTTAAAACCCCCCAGAGTAGACTATGGCTACACCTTC
TRBV7-9	few	NA	TRBJ1-3	CAGRTFGQMHGNTIYF	TGTGCCGGACGTACCTTTGGACAGATGCATGGAAACACCATATATTTT
TRBV6-5	few	NA	TRBJ2-5	CASQTAEYQETQYF	TGTGCCAGCCAAACAGCGGAGTACCAAGAGACCCAGTACTTC
TRBV5-4	NA	NA	TRBJ1-6	CASSLRGHSPLHF	TGTGCCAGCAGCTTGAGGGGACATTCACCCCTCCACTTT
TRBV10-3	many	NA	TRBJ1-2	CAISESRIPGDGYTF	TGTGCCATCAGTGAGTCGAGAATCCCAGGGGATGGCTACACCTTC